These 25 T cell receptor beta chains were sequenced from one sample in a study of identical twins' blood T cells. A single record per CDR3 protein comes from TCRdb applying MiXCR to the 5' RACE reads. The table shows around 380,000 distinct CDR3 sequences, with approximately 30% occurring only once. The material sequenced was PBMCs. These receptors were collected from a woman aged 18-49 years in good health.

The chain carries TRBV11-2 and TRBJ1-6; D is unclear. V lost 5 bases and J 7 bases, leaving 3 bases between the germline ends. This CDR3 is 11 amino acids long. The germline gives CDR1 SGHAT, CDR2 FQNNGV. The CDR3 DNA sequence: TGTGCCAGCAGCGGAAATTCACCCCTCCACTTT. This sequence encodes CASSGNSPLHF.

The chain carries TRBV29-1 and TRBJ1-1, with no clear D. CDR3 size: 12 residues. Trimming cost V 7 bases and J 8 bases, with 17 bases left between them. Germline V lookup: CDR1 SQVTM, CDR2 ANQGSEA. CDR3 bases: TGCAGCGCTTTGACCATGACGGACGAAGCTTTCTTT. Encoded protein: CSALTMTDEAFF.

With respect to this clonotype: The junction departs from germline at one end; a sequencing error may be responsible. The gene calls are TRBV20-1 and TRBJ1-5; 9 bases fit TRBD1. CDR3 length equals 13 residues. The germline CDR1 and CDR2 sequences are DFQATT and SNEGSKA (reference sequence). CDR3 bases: TGCAGTGCTAGCCGGGACAGGGAACAGCCCCGGCATTTT. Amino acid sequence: CSASRDREQPRHF.

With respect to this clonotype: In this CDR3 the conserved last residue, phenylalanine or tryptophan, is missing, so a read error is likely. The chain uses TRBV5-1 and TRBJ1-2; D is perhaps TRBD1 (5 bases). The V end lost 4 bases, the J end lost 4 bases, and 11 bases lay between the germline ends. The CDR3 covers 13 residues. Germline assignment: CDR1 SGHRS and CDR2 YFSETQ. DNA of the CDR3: TGCGCCAGCAGCCTAACCGGGACCTATGGCTACACCCTC. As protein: CASSLTGTYGYTL.

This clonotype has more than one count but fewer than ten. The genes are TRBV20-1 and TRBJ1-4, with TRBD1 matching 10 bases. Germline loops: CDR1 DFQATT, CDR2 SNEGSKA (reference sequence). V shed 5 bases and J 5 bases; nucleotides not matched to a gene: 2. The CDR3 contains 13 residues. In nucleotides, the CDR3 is TGCAGTGCTCGACAGGGGGCGAATGAAAAACTGTTTTTT. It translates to CSARQGANEKLFF.

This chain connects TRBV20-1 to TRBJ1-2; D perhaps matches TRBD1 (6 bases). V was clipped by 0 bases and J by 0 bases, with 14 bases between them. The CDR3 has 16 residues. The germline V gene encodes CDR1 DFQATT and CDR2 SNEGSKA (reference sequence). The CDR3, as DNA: TGCAGTGCTAGAGATATGAGGGGGGCTACTAACTATGGCTACACCTTC. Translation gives CSARDMRGATNYGYTF.

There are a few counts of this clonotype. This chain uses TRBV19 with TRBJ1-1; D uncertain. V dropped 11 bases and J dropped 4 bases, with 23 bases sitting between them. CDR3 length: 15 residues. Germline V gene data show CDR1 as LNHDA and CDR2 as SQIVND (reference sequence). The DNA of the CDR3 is TGTGCCTCTTTACCCACCCTGACGGGGAGCACTGAAGCTTTCTTT. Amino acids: CASLPTLTGSTEAFF. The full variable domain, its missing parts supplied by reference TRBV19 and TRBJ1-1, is DGGITQSPKYLFRKEGQNVTLSCEQNLNHDAMYWYRQDPGQGLRLIYYSQIVNDFQKGDIAEGYSVSREKKESFPLTVTSAQKNPTAFYLCASLPTLTGSTEAFFGQGTRLTVV.

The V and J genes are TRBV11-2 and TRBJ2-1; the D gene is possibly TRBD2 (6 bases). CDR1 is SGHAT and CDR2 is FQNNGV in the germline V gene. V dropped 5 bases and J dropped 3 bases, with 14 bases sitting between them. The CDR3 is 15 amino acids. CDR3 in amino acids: CASSPAGQFYNEQFF. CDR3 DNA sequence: TGTGCCAGCAGCCCCGCGGGGCAGTTCTACAATGAGCAGTTCTTC.

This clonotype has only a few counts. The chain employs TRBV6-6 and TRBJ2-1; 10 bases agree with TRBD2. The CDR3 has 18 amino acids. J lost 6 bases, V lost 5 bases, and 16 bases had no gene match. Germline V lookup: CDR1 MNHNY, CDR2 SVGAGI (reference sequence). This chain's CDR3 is CASSLFGSLAGVPNEQFF. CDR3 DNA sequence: TGTGCCAGCAGTCTATTCGGGAGCCTAGCGGGAGTACCCAATGAGCAGTTCTTC.

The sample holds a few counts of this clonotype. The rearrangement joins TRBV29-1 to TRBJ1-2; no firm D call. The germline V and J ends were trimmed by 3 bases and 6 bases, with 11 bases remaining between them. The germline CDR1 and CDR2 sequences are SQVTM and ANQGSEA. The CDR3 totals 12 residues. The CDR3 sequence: CSVDEAGHGYTF. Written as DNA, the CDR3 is TGCAGCGTTGATGAGGCCGGCCATGGCTACACCTTC.

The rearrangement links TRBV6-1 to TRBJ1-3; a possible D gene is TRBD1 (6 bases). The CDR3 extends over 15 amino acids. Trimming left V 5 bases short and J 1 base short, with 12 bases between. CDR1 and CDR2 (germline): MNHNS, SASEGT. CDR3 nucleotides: TGTGCCAGCAGTACAGGGTCTAGGTCTGGAAACACCATATATTTT. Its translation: CASSTGSRSGNTIYF.

CDR3 sequence reads: CASSYFHTGELFF. The CDR3 region has the DNA TGTGCCAGCAGTTATTTTCACACCGGGGAGCTGTTTTTT. The chain joins TRBV6-2 or TRBV6-3 to TRBJ2-2; the D is unclear. The germline gives CDR1 MNHEY, CDR2 SVGEGT. This CDR3 spans 13 amino acids. V lost 3 bases and J lost 3, with 5 bases in between.

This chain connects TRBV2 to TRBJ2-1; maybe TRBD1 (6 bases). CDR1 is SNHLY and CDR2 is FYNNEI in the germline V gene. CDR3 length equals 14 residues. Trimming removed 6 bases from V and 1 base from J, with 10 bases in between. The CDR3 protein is CASSETGSYNEQFF. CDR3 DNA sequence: TGTGCCAGCAGCGAGACAGGTTCCTACAATGAGCAGTTCTTC.

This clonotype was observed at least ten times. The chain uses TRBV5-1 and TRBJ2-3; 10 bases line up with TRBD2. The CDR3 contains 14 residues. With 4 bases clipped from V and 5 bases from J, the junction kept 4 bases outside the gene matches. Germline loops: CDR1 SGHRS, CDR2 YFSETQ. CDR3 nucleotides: TGCGCCAGCAGCCCTGGGACTAGCGAAGATACGCAGTATTTT. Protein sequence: CASSPGTSEDTQYF.

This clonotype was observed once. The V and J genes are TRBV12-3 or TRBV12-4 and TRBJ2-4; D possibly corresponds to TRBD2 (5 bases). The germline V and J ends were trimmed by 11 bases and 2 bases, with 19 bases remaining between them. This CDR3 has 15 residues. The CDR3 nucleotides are TGTGCCGGCGGAACAGACTATCACCCCAAAAACATTCAGTACTTC. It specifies CAGGTDYHPKNIQYF.

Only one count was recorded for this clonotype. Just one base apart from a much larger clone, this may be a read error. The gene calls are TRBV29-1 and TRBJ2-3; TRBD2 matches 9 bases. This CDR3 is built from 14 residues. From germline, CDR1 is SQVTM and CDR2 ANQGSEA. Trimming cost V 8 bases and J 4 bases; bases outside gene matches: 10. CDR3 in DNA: TGCAGCACCTGTTTAGCGGGAGCGGCAGATACGCAGTATTTT. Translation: CSTCLAGAADTQYF.

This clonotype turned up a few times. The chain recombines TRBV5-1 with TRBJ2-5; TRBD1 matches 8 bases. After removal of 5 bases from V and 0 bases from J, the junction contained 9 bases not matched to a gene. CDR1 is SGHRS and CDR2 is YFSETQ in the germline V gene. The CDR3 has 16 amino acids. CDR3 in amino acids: CASRGGTGLYQETQYF. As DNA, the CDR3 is TGCGCCAGCAGGGGCGGGACAGGACTGTACCAAGAGACCCAGTACTTC.

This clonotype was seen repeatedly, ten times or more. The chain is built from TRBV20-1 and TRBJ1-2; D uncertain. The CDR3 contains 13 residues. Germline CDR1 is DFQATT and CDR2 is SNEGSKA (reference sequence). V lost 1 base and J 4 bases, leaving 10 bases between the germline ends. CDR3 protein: CSARGGVSYGYTF. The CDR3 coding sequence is TGCAGTGCTAGAGGTGGGGTTTCCTATGGCTACACCTTC.

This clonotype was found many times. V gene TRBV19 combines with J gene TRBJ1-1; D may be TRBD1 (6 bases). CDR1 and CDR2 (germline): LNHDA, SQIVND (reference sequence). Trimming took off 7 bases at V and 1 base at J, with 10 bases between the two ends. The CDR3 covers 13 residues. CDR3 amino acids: CASTEGGNTEAFF. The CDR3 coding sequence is TGTGCCAGTACCGAGGGGGGGAACACTGAAGCTTTCTTT.

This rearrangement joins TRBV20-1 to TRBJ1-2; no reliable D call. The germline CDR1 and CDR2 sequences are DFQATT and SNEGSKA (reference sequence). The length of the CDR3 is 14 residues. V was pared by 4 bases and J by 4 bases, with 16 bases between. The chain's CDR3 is CSAKASVRIYGYTF. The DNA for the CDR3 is TGCAGTGCTAAGGCCAGCGTAAGGATCTATGGCTACACCTTC.

The CDR3 is CASSFTRNTYEQYF. CDR3 bases: TGCGCCAGCAGCTTTACACGGAATACCTACGAGCAGTACTTC. This sequence joins TRBV5-1 and TRBJ2-7; D gene ambiguous. The CDR3 is made up of 14 amino acids. Deletions cut 2 bases from V and 2 bases from J, with 11 bases between. Germline lookup yields CDR1 SGHRS and CDR2 YFSETQ.

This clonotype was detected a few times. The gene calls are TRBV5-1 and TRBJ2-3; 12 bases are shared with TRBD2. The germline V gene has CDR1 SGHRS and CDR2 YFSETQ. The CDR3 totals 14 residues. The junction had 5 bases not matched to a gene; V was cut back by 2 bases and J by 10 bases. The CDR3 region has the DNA TGCGCCAGCAGCTTAGGACTAGCGGGGTCTGCGCAGTATTTT. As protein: CASSLGLAGSAQYF.

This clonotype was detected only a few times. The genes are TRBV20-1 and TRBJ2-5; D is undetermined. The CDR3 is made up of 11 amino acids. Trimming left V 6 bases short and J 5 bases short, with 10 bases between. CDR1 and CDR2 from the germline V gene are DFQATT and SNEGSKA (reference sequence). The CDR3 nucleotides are TGCAGTGCCCTCAATTTGGAGACCCAGTACTTC. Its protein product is CSALNLETQYF.

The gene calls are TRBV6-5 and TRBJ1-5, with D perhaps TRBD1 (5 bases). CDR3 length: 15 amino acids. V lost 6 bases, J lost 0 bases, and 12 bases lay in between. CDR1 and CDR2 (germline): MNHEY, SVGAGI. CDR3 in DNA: TGTGCCAGCAGACTCGGACATTTTAGCAATCAGCCCCAGCATTTT. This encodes CASRLGHFSNQPQHF.

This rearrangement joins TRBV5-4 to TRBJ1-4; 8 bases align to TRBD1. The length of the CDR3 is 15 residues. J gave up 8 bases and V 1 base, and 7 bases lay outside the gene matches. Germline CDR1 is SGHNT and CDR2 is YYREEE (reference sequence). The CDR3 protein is CASSLLPNRGEKLFF. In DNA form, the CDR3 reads TGTGCCAGCAGCTTGCTGCCGAACAGGGGGGAAAAACTGTTTTTT. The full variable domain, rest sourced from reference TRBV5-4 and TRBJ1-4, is ETGVTQSPTHLIKTRGQQVTLRCSSQSGHNTVSWYQQALGQGPQFIFQYYREEENGRGNFPPRFSGLQFPNYSSELNVNALELDDSALYLCASSLLPNRGEKLFFGSGTQLSVL.